This TCR beta chain was recorded in a study of CD4+ T cells in melanoma. Study-wide findings and caveats: CD8+ T cell, macrophage and B cell function reportedly correlated with neoantigen-specific CD4+ T cells. Diverse differentiation states were reported for melanoma neoantigen-specific CD4+ T cells.

Generated by immunoSEQ multiplex PCR, the TCRdb table keeps only in-frame clones and is missing some. The sample has 8,500 to 14,000 clones, about 72% seen once. The CDR3 length is 17 residues. The ends were cut back, 5 bases at V and 4 bases at J, with 20 bases in the middle. Germline V gene lookup returns CDR1 SGHVS and CDR2 FNYEAQ. As for this clone: Its antigen is currently unknown.

The sequenced material came from cells from a culture (not recorded whether cultured in vitro). This chain links TRBV7-6 with TRBJ1-4; D is perhaps TRBD1 (6 bases). The TCR was taken from a human donor with melanoma. The CDR3 bases are TGTGCCAGCAGCCACCCTCGGGGGGGGGCCATTAATGAAAAACTGTTTTTT. Translation: CASSHPRGGAINEKLFF.